This T cell receptor (beta chain) was identified in a study of low-dose radiotherapy and immunotherapy resistance in tumors. Study-wide context: Cohort 1 received 0.5 Gy per fraction every 2 weeks, totaling 6.5 Gy. On a schedule of every two weeks, intravenous cyclophosphamide at a dose of 200 mg/m2 was delivered one day before each radiation and immunotherapy administration.

CDR1 is SGHRS, CDR2 YFSETQ, per germline. This CDR3 spans 14 amino acids. V shed 6 bases and J 6 bases; nucleotides not matched to a gene: 9. TRAV- and TRBV-specific primers, spanning alpha and beta chains, primed first-strand cDNA. With a V-primer adapter and a constant-region primer, TCRs were amplified for approximately 20 PCR cycles. After the mRNA was isolated, it was amplified using in vitro transcription. From the reads, TCRdb called clonotypes with MiXCR, one entry per CDR3 protein. The repertoire includes some 57,000 distinct CDR3 sequences, approximately 22% of them detected once, and less than 7.5% sits in the top ten. This clonotype was counted ten times or more. The time point here: after trial treatment. Treatment defined: LDRT plus nivolumab, ipilimumab, low-dose cyclophosphamide and aspirin (RACIN trial). Low-dose radiotherapy, low-dose cyclophosphamide, aspirin, ipilimumab and nivolumab were all given to the donors.

This clonotype was sampled from a male donor with prostate cancer. The chain employs TRBV5-1 and TRBJ2-7, with TRBD2 matching 10 bases. Sequencing used PBMCs, obtained after low-dose radiotherapy plus immunotherapy. The CDR3 region has the DNA TGCGCCAGCAACGCCGGGACTAGCGTAGCCGAGCAGTACTTC. It translates to CASNAGTSVAEQYF.